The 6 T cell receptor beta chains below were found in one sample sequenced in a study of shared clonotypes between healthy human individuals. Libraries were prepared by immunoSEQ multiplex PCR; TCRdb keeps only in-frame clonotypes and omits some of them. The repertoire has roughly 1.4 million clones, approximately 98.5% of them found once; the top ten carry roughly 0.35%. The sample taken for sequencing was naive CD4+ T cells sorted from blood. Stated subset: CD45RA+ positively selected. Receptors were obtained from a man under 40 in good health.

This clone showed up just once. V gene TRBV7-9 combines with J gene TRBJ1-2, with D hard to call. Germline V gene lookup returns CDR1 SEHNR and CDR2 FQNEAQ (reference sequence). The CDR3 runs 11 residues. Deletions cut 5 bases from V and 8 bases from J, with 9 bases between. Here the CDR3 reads CASSLTQGYTF. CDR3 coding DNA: TGTGCCAGCAGCCTTACTCAGGGCTACACCTTC.

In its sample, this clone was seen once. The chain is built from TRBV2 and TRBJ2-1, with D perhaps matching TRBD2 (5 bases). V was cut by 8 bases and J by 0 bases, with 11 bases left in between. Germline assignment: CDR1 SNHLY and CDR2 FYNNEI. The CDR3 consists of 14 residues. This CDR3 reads CASAGVSSYNEQFF. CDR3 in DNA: TGTGCCAGCGCCGGGGTGAGCTCCTACAATGAGCAGTTCTTC.

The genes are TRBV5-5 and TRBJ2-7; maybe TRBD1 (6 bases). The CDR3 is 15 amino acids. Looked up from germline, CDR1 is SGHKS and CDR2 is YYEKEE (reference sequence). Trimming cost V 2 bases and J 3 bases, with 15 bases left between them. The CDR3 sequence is CASSLGPTGNYEQYF. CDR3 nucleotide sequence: TGTGCCAGCAGCTTAGGGCCGACAGGAAACTACGAGCAGTACTTC.

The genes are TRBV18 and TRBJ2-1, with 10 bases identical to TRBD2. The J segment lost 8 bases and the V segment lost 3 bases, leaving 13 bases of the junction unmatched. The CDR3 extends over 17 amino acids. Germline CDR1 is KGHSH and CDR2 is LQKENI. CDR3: CASSPNILAGSGDEQFF. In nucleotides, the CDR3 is TGTGCCAGCTCACCTAACATACTAGCGGGATCGGGGGATGAGCAGTTCTTC.

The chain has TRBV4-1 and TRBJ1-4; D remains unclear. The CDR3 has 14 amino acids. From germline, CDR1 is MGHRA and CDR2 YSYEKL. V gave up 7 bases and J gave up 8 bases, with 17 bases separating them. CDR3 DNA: TGCGCCAGCACCCCGATGGGAATAGAAGAAAAACTGTTTTTT. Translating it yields CASTPMGIEEKLFF.

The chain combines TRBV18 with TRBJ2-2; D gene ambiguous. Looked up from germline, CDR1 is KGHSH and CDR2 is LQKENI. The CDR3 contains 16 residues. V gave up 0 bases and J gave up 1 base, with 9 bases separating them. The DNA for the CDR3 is TGTGCCAGCTCACCACCCGCAGACCAGAACACCGGGGAGCTGTTTTTT. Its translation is CASSPPADQNTGELFF.